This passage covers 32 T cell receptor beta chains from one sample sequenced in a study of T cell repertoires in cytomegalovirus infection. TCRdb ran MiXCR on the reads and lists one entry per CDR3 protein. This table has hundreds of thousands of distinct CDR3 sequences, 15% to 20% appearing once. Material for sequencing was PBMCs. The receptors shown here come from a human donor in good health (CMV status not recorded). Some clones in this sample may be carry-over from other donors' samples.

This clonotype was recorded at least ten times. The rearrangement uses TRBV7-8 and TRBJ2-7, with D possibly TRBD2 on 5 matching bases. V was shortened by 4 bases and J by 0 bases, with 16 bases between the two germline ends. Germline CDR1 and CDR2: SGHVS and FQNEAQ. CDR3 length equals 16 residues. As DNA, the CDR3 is TGTGCCAGCAGCTCCTGGACGGGAAGGAGCTCCTACGAGCAGTACTTC. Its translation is CASSSWTGRSSYEQYF.

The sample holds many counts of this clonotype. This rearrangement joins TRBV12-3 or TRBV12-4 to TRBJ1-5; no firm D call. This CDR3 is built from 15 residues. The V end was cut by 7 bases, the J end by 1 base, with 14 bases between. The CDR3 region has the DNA TGTGCCAGCAAGAGGCAGGATGTAAGCAATCAGCCCCAGCATTTT. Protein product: CASKRQDVSNQPQHF.

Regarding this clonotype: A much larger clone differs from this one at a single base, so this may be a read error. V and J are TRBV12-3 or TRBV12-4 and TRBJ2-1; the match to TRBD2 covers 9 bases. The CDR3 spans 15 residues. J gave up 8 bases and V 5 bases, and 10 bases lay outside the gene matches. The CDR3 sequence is CASSRGTCGRDEQFF. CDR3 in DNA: TGTGCCAGCAGTAGGGGGACTTGCGGGAGGGATGAGCAGTTCTTC.

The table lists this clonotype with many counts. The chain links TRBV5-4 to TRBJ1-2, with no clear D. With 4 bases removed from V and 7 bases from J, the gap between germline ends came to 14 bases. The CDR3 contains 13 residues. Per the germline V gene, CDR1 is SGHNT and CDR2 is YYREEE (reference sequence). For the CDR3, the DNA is TGTGCCAGCAGCGAATCAGGAAGAGGTGGCTACACCTTC. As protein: CASSESGRGGYTF.

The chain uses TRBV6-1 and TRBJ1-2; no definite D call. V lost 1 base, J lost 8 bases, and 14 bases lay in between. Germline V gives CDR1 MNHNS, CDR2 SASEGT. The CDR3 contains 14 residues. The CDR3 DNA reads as TGTGCCAGCAGTGAAGTAGGCAGCCTCTCCGGCTACACCTTC. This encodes CASSEVGSLSGYTF.

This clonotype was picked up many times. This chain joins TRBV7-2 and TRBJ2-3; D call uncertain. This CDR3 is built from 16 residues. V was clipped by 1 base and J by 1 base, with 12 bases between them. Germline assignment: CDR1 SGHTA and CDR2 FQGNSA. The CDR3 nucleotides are TGTGCCAGCAGCTTAGATGCCGTCTATGGCACAGATACGCAGTATTTT. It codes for CASSLDAVYGTDTQYF.

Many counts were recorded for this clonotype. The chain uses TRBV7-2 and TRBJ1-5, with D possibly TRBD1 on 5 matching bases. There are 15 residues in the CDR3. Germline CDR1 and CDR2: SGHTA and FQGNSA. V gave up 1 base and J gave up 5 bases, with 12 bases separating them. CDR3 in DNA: TGTGCCAGCAGCTTAGTTTTGGCCAGGGATCAGCCCCAGCATTTT. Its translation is CASSLVLARDQPQHF.

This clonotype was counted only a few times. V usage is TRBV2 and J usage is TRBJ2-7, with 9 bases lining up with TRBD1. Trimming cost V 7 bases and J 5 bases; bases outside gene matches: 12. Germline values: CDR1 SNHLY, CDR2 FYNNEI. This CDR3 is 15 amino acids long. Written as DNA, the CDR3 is TGTGCCAGCACCATCCCGGGACAGGGTAAGAACGAGCAGTACTTC. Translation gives CASTIPGQGKNEQYF.

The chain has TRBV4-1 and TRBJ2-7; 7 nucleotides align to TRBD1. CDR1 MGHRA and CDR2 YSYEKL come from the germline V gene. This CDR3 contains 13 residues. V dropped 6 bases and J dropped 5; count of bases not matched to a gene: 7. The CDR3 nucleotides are TGCGCCAGCAGTTCCGGGACAGCCGACGAGCAGTACTTC. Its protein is CASSSGTADEQYF.

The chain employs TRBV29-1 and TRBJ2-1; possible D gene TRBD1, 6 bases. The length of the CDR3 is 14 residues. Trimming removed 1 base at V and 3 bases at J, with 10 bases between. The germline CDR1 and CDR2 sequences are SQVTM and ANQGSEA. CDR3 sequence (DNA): TGCAGCGTTGAAGCGACAGGAAACTACAATGAGCAGTTCTTC. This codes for CSVEATGNYNEQFF.

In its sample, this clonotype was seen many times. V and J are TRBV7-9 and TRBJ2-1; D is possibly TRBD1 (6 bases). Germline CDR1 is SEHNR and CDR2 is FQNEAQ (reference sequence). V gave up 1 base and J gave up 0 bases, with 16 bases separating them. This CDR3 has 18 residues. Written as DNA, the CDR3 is TGTGCCAGCAGCTTAGTATTACAGGGCATAGGCTCCTACAATGAGCAGTTCTTC. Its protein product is CASSLVLQGIGSYNEQFF.

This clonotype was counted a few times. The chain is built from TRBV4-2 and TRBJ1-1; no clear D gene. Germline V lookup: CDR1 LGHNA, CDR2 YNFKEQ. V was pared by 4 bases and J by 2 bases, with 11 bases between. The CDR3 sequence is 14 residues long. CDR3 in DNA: TGTGCCAGCAGCCTCAGACTGATAAACACTGAAGCTTTCTTT. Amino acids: CASSLRLINTEAFF.

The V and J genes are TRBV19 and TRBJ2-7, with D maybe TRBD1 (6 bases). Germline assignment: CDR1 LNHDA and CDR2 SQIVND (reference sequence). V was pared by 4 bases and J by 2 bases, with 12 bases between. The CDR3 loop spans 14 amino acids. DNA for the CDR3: TGTGCCAGTAGTACCTTACAGGGTACCTACGAGCAGTACTTC. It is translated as CASSTLQGTYEQYF. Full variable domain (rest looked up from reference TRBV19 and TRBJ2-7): DGGITQSPKYLFRKEGQNVTLSCEQNLNHDAMYWYRQDPGQGLRLIYYSQIVNDFQKGDIAEGYSVSREKKESFPLTVTSAQKNPTAFYLCASSTLQGTYEQYFGPGTRLTVT.

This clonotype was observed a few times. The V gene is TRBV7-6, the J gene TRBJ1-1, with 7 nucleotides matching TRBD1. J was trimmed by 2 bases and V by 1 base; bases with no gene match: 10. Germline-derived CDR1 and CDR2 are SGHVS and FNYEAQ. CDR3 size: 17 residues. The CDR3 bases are TGTGCCAGCAGCTTAGAAGGACCGGGACAGCCAAACACTGAAGCTTTCTTT. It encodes CASSLEGPGQPNTEAFF. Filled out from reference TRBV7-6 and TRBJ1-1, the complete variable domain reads GAGVSQSPRYKVTKRGQDVALRCDPISGHVSLYWYRQALGQGPEFLTYFNYEAQQDKSGLPNDRFSAERPEGSISTLTIQRTEQRDSAMYRCASSLEGPGQPNTEAFFGQGTRLTVV.

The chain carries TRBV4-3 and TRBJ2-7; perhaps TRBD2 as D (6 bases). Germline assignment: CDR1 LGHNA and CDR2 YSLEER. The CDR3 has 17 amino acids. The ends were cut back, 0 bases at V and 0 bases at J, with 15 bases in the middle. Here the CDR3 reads CASSQERAGPSSYEQYF. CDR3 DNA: TGCGCCAGCAGCCAAGAAAGAGCGGGCCCGAGCTCCTACGAGCAGTACTTC.

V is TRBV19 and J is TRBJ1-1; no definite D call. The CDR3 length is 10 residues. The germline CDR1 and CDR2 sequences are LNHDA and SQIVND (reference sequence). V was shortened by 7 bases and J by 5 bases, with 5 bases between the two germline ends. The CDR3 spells CASTGTEAFF. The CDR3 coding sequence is TGTGCCAGTACCGGGACTGAAGCTTTCTTT.

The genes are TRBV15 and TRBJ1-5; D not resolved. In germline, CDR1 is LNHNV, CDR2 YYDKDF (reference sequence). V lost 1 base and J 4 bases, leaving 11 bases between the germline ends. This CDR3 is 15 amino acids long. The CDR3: CATSRVGWQNQPQHF. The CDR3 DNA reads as TGTGCCACCAGCAGAGTAGGGTGGCAGAATCAGCCCCAGCATTTT.

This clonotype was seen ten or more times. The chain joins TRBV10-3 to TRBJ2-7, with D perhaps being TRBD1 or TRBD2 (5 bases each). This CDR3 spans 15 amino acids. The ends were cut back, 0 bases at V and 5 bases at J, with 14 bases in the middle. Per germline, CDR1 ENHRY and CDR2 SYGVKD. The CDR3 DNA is TGTGCCATCAGTGAGTCTATAGGGGAGAGAAACGAGCAGTACTTC. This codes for CAISESIGERNEQYF.

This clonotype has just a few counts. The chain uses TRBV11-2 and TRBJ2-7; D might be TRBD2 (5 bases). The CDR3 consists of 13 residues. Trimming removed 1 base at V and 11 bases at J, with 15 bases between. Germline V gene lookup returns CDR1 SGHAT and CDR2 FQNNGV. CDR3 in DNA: TGTGCCAGCAGCTTAGGGAACAGAGCGGAGGAGTACTTC. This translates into CASSLGNRAEEYF. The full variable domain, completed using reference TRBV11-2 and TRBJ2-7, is EAGVAQSPRYKIIEKRQSVAFWCNPISGHATLYWYQQILGQGPKLLIQFQNNGVVDDSQLPKDRFSAERLKGVDSTLKIQPAKLEDSAVYLCASSLGNRAEEYFGPGTRLTVT.

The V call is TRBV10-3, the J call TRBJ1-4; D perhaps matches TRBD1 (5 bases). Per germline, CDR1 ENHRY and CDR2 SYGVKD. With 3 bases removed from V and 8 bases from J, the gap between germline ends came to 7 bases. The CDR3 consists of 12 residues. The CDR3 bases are TGTGCCATCAGTGATGAGGGGGAAAAACTGTTTTTT. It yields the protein CAISDEGEKLFF.

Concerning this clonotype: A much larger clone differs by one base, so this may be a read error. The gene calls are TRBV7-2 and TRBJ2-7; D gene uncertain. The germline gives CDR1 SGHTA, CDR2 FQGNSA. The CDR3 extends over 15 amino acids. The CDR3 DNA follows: TGTGCCAGCAGCCCGTCCCCCGTATTGACCTACGACCAGTACTTC. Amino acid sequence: CASSPSPVLTYDQYF.

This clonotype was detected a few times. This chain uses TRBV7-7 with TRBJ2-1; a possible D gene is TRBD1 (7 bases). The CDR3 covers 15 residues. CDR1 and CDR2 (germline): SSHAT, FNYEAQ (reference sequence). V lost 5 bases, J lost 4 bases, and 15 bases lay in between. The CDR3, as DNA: TGTGCCAGCAGCCCGCAGGGGGGTGGATACAATGAGCAGTTCTTC. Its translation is CASSPQGGGYNEQFF.

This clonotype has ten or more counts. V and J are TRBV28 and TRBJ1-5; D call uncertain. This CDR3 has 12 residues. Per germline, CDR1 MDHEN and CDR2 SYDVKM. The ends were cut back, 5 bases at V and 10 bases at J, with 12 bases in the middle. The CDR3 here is CASSENLDPQHF. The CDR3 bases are TGTGCCAGCAGTGAGAATCTTGACCCCCAGCATTTT. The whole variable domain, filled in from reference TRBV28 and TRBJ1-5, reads DVKVTQSSRYLVKRTGEKVFLECVQDMDHENMFWYRQDPGLGLRLIYFSYDVKMKEKGDIPEGYSVSREKKERFSLILESASTNQTSMYLCASSENLDPQHFGDGTRLSIL.

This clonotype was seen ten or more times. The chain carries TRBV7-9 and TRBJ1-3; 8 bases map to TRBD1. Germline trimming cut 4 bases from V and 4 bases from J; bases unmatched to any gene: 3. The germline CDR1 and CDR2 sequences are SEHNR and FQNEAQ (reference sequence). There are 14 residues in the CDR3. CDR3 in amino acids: CASSSWTGGNTIYF. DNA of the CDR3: TGTGCCAGCAGCTCTTGGACAGGGGGAAACACCATATATTTT.

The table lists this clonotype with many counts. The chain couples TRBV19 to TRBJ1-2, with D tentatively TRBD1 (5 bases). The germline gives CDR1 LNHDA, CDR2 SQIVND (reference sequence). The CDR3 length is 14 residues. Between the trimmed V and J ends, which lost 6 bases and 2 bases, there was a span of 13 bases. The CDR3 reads CASSPYGDNYGYTF. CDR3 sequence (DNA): TGTGCCAGTAGCCCCTACGGGGACAACTATGGCTACACCTTC.

Written as DNA, the CDR3 is TGCAGTGCCCTAGGCCTTCCGGGACAGGGTGGGACAGATACGCAGTATTTT. Protein product: CSALGLPGQGGTDTQYF. The chain employs TRBV20-1 and TRBJ2-3; 9 bases align to TRBD1. Unmatched junction bases numbered 16, after V lost 6 bases and J lost 3 bases. Germline V gene sequence: CDR1 DFQATT, CDR2 SNEGSKA (reference sequence). There are 17 residues in the CDR3.

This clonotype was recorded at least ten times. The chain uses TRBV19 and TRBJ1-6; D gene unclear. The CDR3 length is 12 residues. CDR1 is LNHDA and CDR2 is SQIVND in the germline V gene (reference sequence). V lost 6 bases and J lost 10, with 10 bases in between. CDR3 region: CASSPARSPLHF. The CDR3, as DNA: TGTGCCAGTAGCCCCGCTCGGTCACCCCTCCACTTT. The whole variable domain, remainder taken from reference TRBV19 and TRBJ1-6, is DGGITQSPKYLFRKEGQNVTLSCEQNLNHDAMYWYRQDPGQGLRLIYYSQIVNDFQKGDIAEGYSVSREKKESFPLTVTSAQKNPTAFYLCASSPARSPLHFGNGTRLTVT.

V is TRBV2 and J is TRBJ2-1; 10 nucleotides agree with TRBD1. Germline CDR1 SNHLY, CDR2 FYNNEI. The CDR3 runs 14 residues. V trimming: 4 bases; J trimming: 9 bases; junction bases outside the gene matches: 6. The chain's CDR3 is CASSGTGGFSEQFF. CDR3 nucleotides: TGTGCCAGCAGTGGGACAGGGGGGTTTAGTGAGCAGTTCTTC. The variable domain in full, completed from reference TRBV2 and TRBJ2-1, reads EPEVTQTPSHQVTQMGQEVILRCVPISNHLYFYWYRQILGQKVEFLVSFYNNEISEKSEIFDDQFSVERPDGSNFTLKIRSTKLEDSAMYFCASSGTGGFSEQFFGPGTRLTVL.

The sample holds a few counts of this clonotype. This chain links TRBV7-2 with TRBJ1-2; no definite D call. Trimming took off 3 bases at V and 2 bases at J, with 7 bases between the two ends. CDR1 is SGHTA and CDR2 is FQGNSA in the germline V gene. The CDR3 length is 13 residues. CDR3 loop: CASSFVRNYGYTF. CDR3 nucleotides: TGTGCCAGCAGCTTTGTCCGAAACTATGGCTACACCTTC.

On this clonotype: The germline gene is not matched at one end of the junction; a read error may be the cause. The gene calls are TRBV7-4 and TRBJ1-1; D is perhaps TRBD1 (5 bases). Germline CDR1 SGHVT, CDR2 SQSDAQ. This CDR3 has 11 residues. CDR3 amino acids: CASSEDTESYF. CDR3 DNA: TGTGCCAGCAGCGAGGACACTGAATCTTACTTT.

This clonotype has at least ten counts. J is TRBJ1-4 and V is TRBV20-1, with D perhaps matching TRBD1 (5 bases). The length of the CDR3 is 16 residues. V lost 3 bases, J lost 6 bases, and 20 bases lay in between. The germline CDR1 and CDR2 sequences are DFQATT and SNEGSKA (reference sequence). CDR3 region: CSARDPRSGVDEKLFF. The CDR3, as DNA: TGCAGTGCTAGGGACCCACGATCGGGGGTGGATGAAAAACTGTTTTTT.

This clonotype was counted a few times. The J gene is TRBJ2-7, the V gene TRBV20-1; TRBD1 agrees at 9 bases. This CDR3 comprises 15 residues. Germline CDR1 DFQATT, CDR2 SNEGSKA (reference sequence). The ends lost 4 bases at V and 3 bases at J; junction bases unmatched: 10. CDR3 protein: CSATLTGGLSYEQYF. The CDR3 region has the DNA TGCAGTGCTACCCTGACAGGGGGTTTGAGCTACGAGCAGTACTTC.